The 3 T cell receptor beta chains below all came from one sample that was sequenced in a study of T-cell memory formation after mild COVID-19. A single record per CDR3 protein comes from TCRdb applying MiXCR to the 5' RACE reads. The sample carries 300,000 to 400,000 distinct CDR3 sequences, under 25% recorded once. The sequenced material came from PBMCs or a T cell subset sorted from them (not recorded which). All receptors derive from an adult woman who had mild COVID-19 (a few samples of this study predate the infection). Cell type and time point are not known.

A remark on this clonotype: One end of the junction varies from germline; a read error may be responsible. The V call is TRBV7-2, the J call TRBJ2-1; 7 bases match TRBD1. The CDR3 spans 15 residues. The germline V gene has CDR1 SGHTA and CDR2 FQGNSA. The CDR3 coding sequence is TGTGCCAGCAGCTCGTTACAGGGGTACCACAATAAGCAGTTCTTC. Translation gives CASSSLQGYHNKQFF.

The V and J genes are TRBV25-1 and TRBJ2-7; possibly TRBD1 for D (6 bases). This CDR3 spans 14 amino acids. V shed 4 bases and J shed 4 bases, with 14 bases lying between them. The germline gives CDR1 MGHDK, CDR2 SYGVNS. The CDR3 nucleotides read TGTGCCAGCAGTGTAGGACCTCAGGGGTACGAGCAGTACTTC. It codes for CASSVGPQGYEQYF.

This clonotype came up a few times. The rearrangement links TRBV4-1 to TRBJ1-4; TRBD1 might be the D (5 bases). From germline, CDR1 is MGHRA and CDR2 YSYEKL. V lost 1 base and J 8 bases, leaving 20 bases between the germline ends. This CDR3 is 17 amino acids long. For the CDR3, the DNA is TGCGCCAGCAGCCAAGTCGGGGTAGGAAGGGGAGGAGAAAAACTGTTTTTT. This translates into CASSQVGVGRGGEKLFF.